The present T cell receptor beta chain was sequenced within a study of shared clonotypes between healthy human individuals. Regarding the study as a whole: Relative to memory subsets, naive subsets generally showed larger estimated richness.

The CDR3 sequence is 14 residues long. Trimming took 3 bases from V and 8 from J, leaving 14 bases between them. Germline assignment: CDR1 LNHDA and CDR2 SQIVND (reference sequence). The repertoire was sequenced with immunoSEQ multiplex PCR; TCRdb's copy has only in-frame clones and lacks some. The sample has fewer than 1.6 million clones, 98% seen once. About this clone itself: Its antigen is undetermined.

Specimen: naive CD4+ T cells sorted from blood. Subset denoted: CD45RA+ positively selected. This TCR came from a man aged 25-45 years in good health. This chain connects TRBV19 to TRBJ2-1; tentatively, D is TRBD2 (6 bases). CDR3 DNA: TGTGCCAGTAGTATTCGGGGAGGAGGCTATGAGCAGTTCTTC. Protein sequence: CASSIRGGGYEQFF.